This TCR beta chain came from a study of T cells expressing NK-cell markers. Overall study context: CD3+CD56+NKG2C+, CD3+CD56+NKG2C- and CD3+CD56-NKG2C+ T cells, once sorted, supplied the TCR beta repertoires.

About this clonotype: Antigen: not known.

Beta-chain TCR cDNA was generated via 5'RACE template switching with UMIs. Reanalyzing the 5' RACE reads, TCRdb keeps one entry per CDR3 protein, without DNA. Recorded for this sample: 200,000 to 300,000 distinct CDR3 sequences. Study-wide points: Expanded clones of NKG2C+ T cells had an unclear HCMV specificity. One observes that, in several donors, these clonotypes were also the leading ones within the CD3+CD56-NKG2C+ fraction.

The CDR3 totals 15 residues. Germline-derived CDR1 and CDR2 are MNHNS and SASEGT. The material sequenced was blood T cells: a sorted CD56 or NKG2C T cell subset, CD4+ or CD8+ T cells, or bulk PBMC T cells (not recorded which). The sequence was collected from a woman between 18 and 69 years old in good health. This chain connects TRBV6-1 to TRBJ1-5; TCRdb designates TRBD1, a call that cannot be tested without DNA. This CDR3 is CASRHGTDSNQPQHF.